This T cell receptor (beta chain) emerged from a study of blood T cell repertoires in COVID-19. Original data processing: Estimated nucleated cell counts came from reference gene primer amplification. The data were produced by immunoSEQ multiplex PCR, yet TCRdb's version contains in-frame clones alone and is incomplete. The V and J calls and clone size come from that table; D and trimming were worked out from the DNA. The sample has about 100,000 clones, 80% to 90% seen once; the top ten hold over 1.5%. The germline CDR1 and CDR2 sequences are LNHDA and SQIVND (reference sequence). With 3 bases removed from V and 1 base from J, the gap between germline ends came to 7 bases. The CDR3 is 13 residues long.

The specimen sequenced was peripheral blood. The sequence was obtained from an elderly man with acute or convalescent COVID-19. V and J are TRBV19 and TRBJ2-7, with D perhaps TRBD1 (6 bases). The CDR3 loop reads CASSMDRSYEQYF. The CDR3 coding sequence is TGTGCCAGTAGTATGGACAGATCCTACGAGCAGTACTTC.